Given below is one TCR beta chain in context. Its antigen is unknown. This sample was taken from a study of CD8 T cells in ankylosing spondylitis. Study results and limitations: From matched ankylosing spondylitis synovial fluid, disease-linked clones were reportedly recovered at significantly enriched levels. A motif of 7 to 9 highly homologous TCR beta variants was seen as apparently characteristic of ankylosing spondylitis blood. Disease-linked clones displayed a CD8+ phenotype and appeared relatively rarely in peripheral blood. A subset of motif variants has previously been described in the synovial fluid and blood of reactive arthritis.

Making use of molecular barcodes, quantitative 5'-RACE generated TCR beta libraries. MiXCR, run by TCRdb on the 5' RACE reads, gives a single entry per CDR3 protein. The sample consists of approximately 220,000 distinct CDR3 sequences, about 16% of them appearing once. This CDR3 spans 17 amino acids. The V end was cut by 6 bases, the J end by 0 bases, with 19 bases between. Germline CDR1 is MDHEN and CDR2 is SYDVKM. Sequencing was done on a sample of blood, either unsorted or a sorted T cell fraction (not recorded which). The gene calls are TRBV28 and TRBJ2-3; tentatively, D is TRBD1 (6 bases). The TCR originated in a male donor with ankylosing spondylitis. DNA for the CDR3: TGTGCCAGCAGGCTGTCCCCGGGACAAAGTAGCACAGATACGCAGTATTTT. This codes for CASRLSPGQSSTDTQYF.